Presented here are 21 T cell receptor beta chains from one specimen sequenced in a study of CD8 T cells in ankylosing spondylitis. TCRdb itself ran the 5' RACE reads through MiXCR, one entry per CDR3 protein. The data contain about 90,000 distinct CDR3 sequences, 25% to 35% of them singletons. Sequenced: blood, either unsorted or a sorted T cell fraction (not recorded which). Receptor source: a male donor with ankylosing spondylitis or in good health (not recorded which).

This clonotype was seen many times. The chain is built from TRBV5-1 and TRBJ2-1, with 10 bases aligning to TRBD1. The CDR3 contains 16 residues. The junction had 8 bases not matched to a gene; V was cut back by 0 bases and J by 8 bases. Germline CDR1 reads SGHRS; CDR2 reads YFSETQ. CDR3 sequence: CASSLEGQGWVDEQFF. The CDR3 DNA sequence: TGCGCCAGCAGCTTGGAGGGACAGGGGTGGGTGGATGAGCAGTTCTTC.

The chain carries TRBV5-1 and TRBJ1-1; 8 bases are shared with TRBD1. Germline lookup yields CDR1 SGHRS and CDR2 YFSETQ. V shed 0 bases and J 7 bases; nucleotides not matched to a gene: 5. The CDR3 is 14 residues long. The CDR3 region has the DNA TGCGCCAGCAGCTTGGGACAGGGGACTTTTGAAGCTTTCTTT. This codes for CASSLGQGTFEAFF.

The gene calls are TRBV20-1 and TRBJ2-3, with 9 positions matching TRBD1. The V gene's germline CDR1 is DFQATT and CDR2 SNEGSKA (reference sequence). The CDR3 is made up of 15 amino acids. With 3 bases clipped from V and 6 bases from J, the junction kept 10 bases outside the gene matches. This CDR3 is CSARDRGTLLDTQYF. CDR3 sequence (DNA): TGCAGTGCTAGGGACAGGGGTACTTTGCTCGATACGCAGTATTTT.

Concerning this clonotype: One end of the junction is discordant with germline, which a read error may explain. The CDR3 region is CSATRATGLADAFF. CDR3 DNA sequence: TGCAGTGCTACCCGAGCGACAGGGCTCGCTGACGCTTTCTTT. The J gene is TRBJ1-1, the V gene TRBV20-1, with 7 nucleotides matching TRBD1. The CDR3 consists of 14 residues. Germline V gene data show CDR1 as DFQATT and CDR2 as SNEGSKA (reference sequence).

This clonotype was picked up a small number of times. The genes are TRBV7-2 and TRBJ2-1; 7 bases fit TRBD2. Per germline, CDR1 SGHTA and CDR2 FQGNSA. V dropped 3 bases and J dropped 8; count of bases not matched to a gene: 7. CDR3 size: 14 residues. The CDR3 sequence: CASSFDRGRDEQFF. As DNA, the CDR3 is TGTGCCAGCAGCTTCGACCGGGGGAGGGATGAGCAGTTCTTC. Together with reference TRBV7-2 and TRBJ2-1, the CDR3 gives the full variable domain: GAGVSQSPSNKVTEKGKDVELRCDPISGHTALYWYRQSLGQGLEFLIYFQGNSAPDKSGLPSDRFSAERTGGSVSTLTIQRTQQEDSAVYLCASSFDRGRDEQFFGPGTRLTVL.

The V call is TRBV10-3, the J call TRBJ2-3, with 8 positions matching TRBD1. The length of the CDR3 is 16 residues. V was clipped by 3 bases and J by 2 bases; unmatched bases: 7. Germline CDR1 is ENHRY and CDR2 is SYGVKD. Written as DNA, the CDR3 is TGTGCCATCAGTGACCGACAGGGGAGTGTCACAGATACGCAGTATTTT. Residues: CAISDRQGSVTDTQYF.

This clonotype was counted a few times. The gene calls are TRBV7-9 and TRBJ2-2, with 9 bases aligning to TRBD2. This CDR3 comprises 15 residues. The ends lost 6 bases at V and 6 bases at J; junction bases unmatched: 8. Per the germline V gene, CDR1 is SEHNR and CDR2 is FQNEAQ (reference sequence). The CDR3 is CASSISGSLAGELFF. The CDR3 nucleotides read TGTGCCAGCAGTATTAGCGGGAGCTTGGCCGGGGAGCTGTTTTTT.

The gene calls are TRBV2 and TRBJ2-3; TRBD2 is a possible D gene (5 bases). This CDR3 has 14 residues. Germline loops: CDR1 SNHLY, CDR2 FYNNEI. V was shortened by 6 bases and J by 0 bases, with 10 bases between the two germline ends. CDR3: CASRRGRSTDTQYF. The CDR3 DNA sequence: TGTGCCAGCAGGAGAGGGCGCAGCACAGATACGCAGTATTTT.

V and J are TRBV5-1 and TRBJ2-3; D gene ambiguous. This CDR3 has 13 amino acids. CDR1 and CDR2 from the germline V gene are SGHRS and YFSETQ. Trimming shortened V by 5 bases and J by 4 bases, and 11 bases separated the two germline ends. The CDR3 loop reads CASSYRPPDTQYF. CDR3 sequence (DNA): TGCGCCAGCAGTTATCGTCCCCCAGATACGCAGTATTTT. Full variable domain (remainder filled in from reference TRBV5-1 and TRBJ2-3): KAGVTQTPRYLIKTRGQQVTLSCSPISGHRSVSWYQQTPGQGLQFLFEYFSETQRNKGNFPGRFSGRQFSNSRSEMNVSTLELGDSALYLCASSYRPPDTQYFGPGTRLTVL.

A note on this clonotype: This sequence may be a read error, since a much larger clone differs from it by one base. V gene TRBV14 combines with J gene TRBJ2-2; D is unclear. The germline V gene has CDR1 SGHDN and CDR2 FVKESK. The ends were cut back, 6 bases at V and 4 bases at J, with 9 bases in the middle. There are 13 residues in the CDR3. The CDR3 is CASRAAPTGELFF. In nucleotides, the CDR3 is TGTGCCAGCAGGGCGGCACCCACCGGGGAGCTGTTTTTT.

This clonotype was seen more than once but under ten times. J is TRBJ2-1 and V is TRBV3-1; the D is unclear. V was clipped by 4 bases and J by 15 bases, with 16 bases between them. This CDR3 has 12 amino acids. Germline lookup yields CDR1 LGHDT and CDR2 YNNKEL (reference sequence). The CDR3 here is CASSPPDGLRFF. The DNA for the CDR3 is TGTGCCAGCAGCCCTCCCGACGGGTTGCGGTTCTTC.

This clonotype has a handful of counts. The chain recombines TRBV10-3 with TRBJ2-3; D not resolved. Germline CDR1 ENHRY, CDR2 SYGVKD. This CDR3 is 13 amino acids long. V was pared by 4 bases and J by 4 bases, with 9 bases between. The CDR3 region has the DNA TGTGCCATCAGTGTTAACACCGCAGATACGCAGTATTTT. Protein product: CAISVNTADTQYF.

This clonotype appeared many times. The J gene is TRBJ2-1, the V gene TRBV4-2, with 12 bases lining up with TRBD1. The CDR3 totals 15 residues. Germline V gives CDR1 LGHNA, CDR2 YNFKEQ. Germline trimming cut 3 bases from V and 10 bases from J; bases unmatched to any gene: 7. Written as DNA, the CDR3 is TGTGCCAGCAGCCAGGGGGGGACAGGGGGCAGAGAGCAGTTCTTC. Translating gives CASSQGGTGGREQFF.

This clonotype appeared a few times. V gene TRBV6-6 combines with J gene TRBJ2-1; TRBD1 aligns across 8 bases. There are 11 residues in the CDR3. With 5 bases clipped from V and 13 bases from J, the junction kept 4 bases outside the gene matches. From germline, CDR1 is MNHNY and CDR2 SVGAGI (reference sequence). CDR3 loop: CASSPGTGQFF. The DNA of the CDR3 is TGTGCCAGCAGTCCCGGGACAGGACAGTTCTTC.

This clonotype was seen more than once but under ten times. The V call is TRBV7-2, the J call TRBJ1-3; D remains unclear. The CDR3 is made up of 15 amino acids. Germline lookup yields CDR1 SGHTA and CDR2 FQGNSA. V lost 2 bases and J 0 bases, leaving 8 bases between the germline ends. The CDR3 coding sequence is TGTGCCAGCAGCTTATTCGCCCACTCTGGAAACACCATATATTTT. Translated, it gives CASSLFAHSGNTIYF.

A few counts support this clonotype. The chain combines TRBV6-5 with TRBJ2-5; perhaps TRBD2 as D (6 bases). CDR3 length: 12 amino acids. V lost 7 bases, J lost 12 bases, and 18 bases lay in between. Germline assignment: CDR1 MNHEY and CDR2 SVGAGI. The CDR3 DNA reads TGTGCCAGCACCCAAAAAGGACTACGGGAGTACTTC. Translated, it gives CASTQKGLREYF.

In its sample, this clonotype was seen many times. In nucleotides, the CDR3 is TGTGCCAGCAGTTTCCACTTCATGAACACTGAAGCTTTCTTT. As protein: CASSFHFMNTEAFF. This chain joins TRBV12-3 or TRBV12-4 and TRBJ1-1; D is undetermined. V lost 3 bases and J 0 bases, leaving 8 bases between the germline ends. This CDR3 has 14 residues.

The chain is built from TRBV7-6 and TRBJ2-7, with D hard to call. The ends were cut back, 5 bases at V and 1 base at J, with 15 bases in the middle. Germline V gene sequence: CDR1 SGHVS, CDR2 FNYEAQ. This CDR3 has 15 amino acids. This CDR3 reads CASSTPLMGSYEQYF. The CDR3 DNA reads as TGTGCCAGCAGCACCCCCTTGATGGGGTCCTACGAGCAGTACTTC.

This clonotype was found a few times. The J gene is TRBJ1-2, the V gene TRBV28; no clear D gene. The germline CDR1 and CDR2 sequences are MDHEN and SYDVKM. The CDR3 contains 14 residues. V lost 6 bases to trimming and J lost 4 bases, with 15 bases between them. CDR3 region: CASSPGLPGYGYTF. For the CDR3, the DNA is TGTGCCAGCAGCCCCGGGCTCCCCGGCTATGGCTACACCTTC.

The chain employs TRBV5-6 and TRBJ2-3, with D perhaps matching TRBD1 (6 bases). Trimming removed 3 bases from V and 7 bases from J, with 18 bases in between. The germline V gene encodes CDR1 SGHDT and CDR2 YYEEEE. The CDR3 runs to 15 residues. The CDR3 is CASSYMAGDMNTQYF. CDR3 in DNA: TGTGCCAGCAGCTATATGGCAGGGGATATGAATACGCAGTATTTT. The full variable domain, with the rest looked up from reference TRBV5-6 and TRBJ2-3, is DAGVTQSPTHLIKTRGQQVTLRCSPKSGHDTVSWYQQALGQGPQFIFQYYEEEERQRGNFPDRFSGHQFPNYSSELNVNALLLGDSALYLCASSYMAGDMNTQYFGPGTRLTVL.

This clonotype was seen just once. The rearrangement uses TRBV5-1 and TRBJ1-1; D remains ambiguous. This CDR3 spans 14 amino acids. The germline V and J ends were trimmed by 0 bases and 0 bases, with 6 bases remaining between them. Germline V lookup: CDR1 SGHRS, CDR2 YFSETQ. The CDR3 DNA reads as TGCGCCAGCAGCTTGGCGGTGTTGAACACTGAAGCTTTCTTT. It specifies CASSLAVLNTEAFF.